The rows below give T cell receptor beta chains drawn from one sample of a study of T-cell memory formation after mild COVID-19. TCRdb re-called the 5' RACE reads through MiXCR, storing one row per CDR3 protein. The table records 250,000 to 350,000 distinct CDR3 sequences, roughly 16% of them present only once. The sequenced material came from PBMCs or a T cell subset sorted from them (not recorded which). The receptors derive from a man younger than 35 who had mild COVID-19 (a few samples of this study predate the infection). Cell type and time point are not known. CDR3s include the opening cysteine and the closing phenylalanine or tryptophan. D genes are given only for firm matches. Clone size is not always given. Where it is, it says once, few, many or a class for expanded clones.

J: TRBJ2-3; size: medium-sized; V: TRBV20-1; D: .; DNA: TGCAGTGCTACCGCCTCGGGGGCCGGATCAGATACGCAGTATTTT; CDR3: CSATASGAGSDTQYF
J: TRBJ2-7; size: .; V: TRBV5-1; D: TRBD2; DNA: TGCGCCAGCAGCTACCGGAACGGGGGGGCCGACGAGCAGTACTTC; CDR3: CASSYRNGGADEQYF
J: TRBJ2-4; size: .; V: TRBV5-1; D: TRBD2; DNA: TGCGCCAGCAGCCCTCGGCTAGCGGGAAACATTCAGTACTTC; CDR3: CASSPRLAGNIQYF
J: TRBJ1-1; size: .; V: TRBV13; D: .; DNA: TGTGCCAGCAGCTTAGGGGTGGGGTGGACTGAAGCTTTCTTT; CDR3: CASSLGVGWTEAFF
J: TRBJ2-1; size: few; V: TRBV6-5; D: .; DNA: TGTGCCAGCAGTTCGTCAGGGGCGCGTGACAATGAGCAGTTCTTC; CDR3: CASSSSGARDNEQFF
J: TRBJ2-3; size: .; V: TRBV5-1; D: .; DNA: TGCGCCAGCAGCTTGGACAGTGGAGGGATGGATACGCAGTATTTT; CDR3: CASSLDSGGMDTQYF
J: TRBJ1-3; size: .; V: TRBV6-5; D: .; DNA: TGTGCCAGCAGTTCATCGACAGCTGGAAACACCATATATTTT; CDR3: CASSSSTAGNTIYF
J: TRBJ2-1; size: few; V: TRBV7-2; D: .; DNA: TGTGCCAGCAGCTTAGAACGGGTGTACAATGAGCAGTTCTTC; CDR3: CASSLERVYNEQFF
J: TRBJ2-3; size: many; V: TRBV4-2; D: .; DNA: TGTGCCAGCAGCAAACTAGGGAGCACAGATACGCAGTATTTT; CDR3: CASSKLGSTDTQYF
J: TRBJ2-7; size: .; V: TRBV5-1; D: .; DNA: TGCGCCAGCAGACTGACCCCGCTGGATCGGACGGAAAACTCCTACGAGCAGTGCTTC; CDR3: CASRLTPLDRTENSYEQCF
J: TRBJ2-1; size: few; V: TRBV20-1; D: TRBD2; DNA: TGCAGTGCAGCCGGGACTAGCCTCAATGAGCAGTTCTTC; CDR3: CSAAGTSLNEQFF
J: TRBJ2-3; size: few; V: TRBV4-2; D: TRBD2; DNA: TGTGCCAGCAGCCAATCCACACTAGCGGGGGGGTCTGATACGCAGTATTTT; CDR3: CASSQSTLAGGSDTQYF